This T cell receptor (beta chain) was sequenced in a study of human T cells and chemical hapten exposure. Looking at the study overall: Patch tests applied 0.01% DPC to the upper back and were scored after 6 days.

Unique molecular identifiers were linked by the library to individual cDNA molecules. TCRdb fed the RACE reads into MiXCR, producing one record per CDR3 protein. The sample records tens of thousands of distinct CDR3 sequences, around 10% being singletons. This clonotype was observed a handful of times. The CDR3 is 14 residues long. The V and J ends lost 2 bases and 0 bases respectively, with 6 bases between them. Germline CDR1 reads SGHKS; CDR2 reads YYEKEE (reference sequence). Time point denoted: patch test 3, about 24 weeks after DPC sensitization. This sample's treatment: therapeutic diphenylcyclopropenone sensitization with weekly scalp DPC. The study enrolled 18 to 70-year-old alopecia patients suitable for DPC.

This specimen consisted of whole blood, obtained in connection with sensitization to the hapten diphenylcyclopropenone (DPC). The receptor was isolated from a woman between 45 and 60 years old with alopecia areata. Some clones in this sample may be carry-over from other donors' samples. The genes are TRBV5-5 and TRBJ1-3; D call uncertain. Here the CDR3 DNA reads TGTGCCAGCAGCTTTCCCGGCTCTGGAAACACCATATATTTT. Its translation: CASSFPGSGNTIYF.